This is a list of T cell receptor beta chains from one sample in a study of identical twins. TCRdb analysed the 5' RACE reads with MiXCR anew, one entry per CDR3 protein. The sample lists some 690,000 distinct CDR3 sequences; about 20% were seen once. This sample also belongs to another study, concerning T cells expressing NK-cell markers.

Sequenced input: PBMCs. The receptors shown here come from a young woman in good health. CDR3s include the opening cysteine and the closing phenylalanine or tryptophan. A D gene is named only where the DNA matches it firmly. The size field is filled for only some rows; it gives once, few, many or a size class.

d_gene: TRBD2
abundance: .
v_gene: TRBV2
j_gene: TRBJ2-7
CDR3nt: TGTGCCAGCGTGCTAGCGGGAGCTCTCGAGCAGTACTTC
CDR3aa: CASVLAGALEQYF

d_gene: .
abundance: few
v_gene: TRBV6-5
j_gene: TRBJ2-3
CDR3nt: TGTGCCAGCAGTTACGCAGAGACAGATACGCAGTATTTT
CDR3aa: CASSYAETDTQYF

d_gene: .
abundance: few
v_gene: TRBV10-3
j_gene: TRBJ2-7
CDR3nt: TGTGCCATCAGTCCCCAGGGGGGGCACGAGCAGTACTTC
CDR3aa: CAISPQGGHEQYF

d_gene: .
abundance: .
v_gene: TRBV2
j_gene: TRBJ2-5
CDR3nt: TGTGCCAGCAGCACCACCCGGGACCTTAGAAAAGAGACCCAGTACTTC
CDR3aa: CASSTTRDLRKETQYF

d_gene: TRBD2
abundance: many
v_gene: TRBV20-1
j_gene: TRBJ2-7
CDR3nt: TGCAGTGGAGGGAAGCGGGAGGGGCCCTACGAGCAGTACTTC
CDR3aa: CSGGKREGPYEQYF

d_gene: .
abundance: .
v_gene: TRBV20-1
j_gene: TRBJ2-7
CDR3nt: TGCAGTGCTAGGCAGGGGTTCTACGAGCAGTACTTC
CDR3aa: CSARQGFYEQYF

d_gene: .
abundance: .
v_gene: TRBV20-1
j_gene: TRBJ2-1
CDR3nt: TGCAGTGCTAGAGATGGGCGGAGGAATGAGCAGTTCTTC
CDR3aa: CSARDGRRNEQFF

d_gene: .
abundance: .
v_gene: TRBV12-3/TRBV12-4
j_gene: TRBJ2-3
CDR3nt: TGTGCCAGCAGTTTAATGGGAAGCACAGATACGCAGTATTTT
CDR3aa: CASSLMGSTDTQYF

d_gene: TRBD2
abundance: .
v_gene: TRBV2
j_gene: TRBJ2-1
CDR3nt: TGTGCCAGCAGTCGCAGACTAGCGGGAGGGCCCGGGGTTAACAATGAGCAGTTCTTC
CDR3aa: CASSRRLAGGPGVNNEQFF

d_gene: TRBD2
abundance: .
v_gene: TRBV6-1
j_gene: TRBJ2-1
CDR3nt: TGTGCCAGCAGCCGGGGCGCTAGCGGGATTGTAAATGAGCAGTTCTTC
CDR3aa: CASSRGASGIVNEQFF

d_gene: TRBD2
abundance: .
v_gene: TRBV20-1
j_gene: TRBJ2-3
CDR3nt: TGCAGTGCTAGAGATCTCAGCGGGGGCACAGATACGCAGTATTTT
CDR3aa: CSARDLSGGTDTQYF

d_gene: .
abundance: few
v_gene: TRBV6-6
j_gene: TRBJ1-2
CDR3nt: TGTGCCAGCAGCGGGTTACAAACAGGAGGCTACACCTTC
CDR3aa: CASSGLQTGGYTF

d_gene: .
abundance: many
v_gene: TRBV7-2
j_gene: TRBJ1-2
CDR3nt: TGTGCCAGCTCGAGGTTACTGAGCCCTCTCTATGGCTACACCTTC
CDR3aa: CASSRLLSPLYGYTF

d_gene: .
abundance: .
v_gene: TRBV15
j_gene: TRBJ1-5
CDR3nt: TGTGCCACCAGCGGAAAGACAGCAATTAGCAATCAGCCCCAGCATTTT
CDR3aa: CATSGKTAISNQPQHF

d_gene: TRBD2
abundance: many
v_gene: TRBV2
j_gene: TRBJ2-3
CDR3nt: TGTGCCAGCGGCCCGGGACTAGCGGACTTCACAGATACGCAGTATTTT
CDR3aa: CASGPGLADFTDTQYF

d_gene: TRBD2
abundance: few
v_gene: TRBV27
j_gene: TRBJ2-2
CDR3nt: TGTGCCAGCAGTCAAGGGACTAGCGGGGACACCGGGGAGCTGTTTTTT
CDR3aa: CASSQGTSGDTGELFF

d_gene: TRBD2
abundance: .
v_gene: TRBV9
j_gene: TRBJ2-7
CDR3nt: TGTGCCAGCAGCGTACGGGGGGGGGCCTACGAGCAGTACTTC
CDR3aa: CASSVRGGAYEQYF

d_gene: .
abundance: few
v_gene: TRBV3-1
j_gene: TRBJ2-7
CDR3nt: TGTGCCAGCAGCCTTAATAGCGGCAGCTCCTACGAGCAGTACTTC
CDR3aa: CASSLNSGSSYEQYF

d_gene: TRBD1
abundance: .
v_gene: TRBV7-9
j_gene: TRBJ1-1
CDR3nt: TGTGCCAGCAGCTCCGAAGGGACAGGATACACTGAAGCTTTCTTT
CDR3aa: CASSSEGTGYTEAFF

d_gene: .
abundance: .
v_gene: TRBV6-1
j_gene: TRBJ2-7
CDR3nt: TGTGCCAGCAGTCCCAGCCCCGGGACTCGACCCTCCTACGAGCAGTACTTC
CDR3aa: CASSPSPGTRPSYEQYF

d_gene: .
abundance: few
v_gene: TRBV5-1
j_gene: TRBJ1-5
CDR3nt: TGCGCCAGCCACGAACCAGATCAGCCCCAGCATTTT
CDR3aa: CASHEPDQPQHF

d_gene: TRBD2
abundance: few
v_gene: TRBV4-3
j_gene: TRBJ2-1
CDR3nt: TGCGCCAGCAGCCAAGGGTCCCGACTAGCGGGAAGATTGGATGAGCAGTTCTTC
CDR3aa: CASSQGSRLAGRLDEQFF

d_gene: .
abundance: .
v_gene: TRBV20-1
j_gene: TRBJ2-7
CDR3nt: TGCAGTGCTAGAGAGCCGGGACCAACCTACGAGCAGTACTTC
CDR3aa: CSAREPGPTYEQYF

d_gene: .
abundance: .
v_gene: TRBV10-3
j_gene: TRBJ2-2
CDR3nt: TGTGCCATCAGTGAGTCTTTGGCGGGCACCGGGGAGCTGTTTTTT
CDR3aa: CAISESLAGTGELFF

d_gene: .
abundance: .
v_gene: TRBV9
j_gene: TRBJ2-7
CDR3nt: TGTGCCAGCAGCCATCAAGGGGGGTCTTGGGAGCAGTACTTC
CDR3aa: CASSHQGGSWEQYF